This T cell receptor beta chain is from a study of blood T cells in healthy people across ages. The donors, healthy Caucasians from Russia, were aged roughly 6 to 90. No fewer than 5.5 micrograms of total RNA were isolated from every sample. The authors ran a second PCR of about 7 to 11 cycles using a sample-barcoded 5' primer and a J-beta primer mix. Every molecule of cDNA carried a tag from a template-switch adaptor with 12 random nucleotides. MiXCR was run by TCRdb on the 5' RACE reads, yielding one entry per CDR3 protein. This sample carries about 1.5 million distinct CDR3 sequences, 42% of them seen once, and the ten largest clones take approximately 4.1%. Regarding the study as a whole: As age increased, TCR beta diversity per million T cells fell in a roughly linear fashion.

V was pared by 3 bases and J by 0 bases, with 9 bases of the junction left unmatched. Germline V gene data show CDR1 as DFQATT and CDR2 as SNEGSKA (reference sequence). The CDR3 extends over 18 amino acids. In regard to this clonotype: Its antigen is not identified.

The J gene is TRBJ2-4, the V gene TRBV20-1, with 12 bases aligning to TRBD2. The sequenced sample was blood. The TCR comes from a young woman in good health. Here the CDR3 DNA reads TGCAGTGCTAGTCTTCTAGCGGGAGGGCTGAGAGCCAAAAACATTCAGTACTTC. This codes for CSASLLAGGLRAKNIQYF.